Listed here is a single T cell receptor (beta chain). Its antigen is currently unknown. V gave up 2 bases and J gave up 5 bases, with 13 bases separating them. CDR3 length: 14 residues. Germline CDR1 is SGHAT and CDR2 is FQDESV (reference sequence). Clones were sequenced by immunoSEQ multiplex PCR, and TCRdb holds only the in-frame ones, with some missing. The profile covers about 1 million clones, with about 84% appearing a single time and around 0.47% taken by the ten largest. These data are taken from a study of shared clonotypes between healthy human individuals. General observations from the study: Clonotypes shared by all four donors outscored non-shared clonotypes in generation probability.

Sequencing used memory CD4+ T cells from PBMCs. Documented subset: CD45RA-negative fraction. The chain couples TRBV11-1 to TRBJ2-7; D may be TRBD1 or TRBD2 (5 bases each). This clonotype was sampled from a man aged 18-30 years in good health. Some clones in this sample may be carry-over from other donors' samples. The CDR3 nucleotides read TGTGCCAGCAGCTTACTAGAGCAGGGACACGAGCAGTACTTC. Protein sequence: CASSLLEQGHEQYF.